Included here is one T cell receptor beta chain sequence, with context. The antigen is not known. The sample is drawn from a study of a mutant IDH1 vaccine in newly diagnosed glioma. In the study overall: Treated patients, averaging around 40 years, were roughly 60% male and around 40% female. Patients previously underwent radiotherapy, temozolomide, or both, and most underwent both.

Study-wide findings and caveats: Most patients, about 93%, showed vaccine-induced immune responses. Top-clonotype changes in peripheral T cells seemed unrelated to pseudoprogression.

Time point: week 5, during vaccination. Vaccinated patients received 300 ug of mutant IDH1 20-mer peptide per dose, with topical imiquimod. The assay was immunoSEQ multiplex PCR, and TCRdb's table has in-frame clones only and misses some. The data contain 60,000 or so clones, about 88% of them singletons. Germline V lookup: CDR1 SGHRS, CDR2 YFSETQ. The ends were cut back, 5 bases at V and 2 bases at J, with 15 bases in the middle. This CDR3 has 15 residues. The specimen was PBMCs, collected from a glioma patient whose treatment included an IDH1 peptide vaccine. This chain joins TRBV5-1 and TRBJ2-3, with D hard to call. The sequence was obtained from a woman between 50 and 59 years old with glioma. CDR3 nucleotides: TGCGCCAGCAGATTAAGTGTATCCCCCACAGATACGCAGTATTTT. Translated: CASRLSVSPTDTQYF.